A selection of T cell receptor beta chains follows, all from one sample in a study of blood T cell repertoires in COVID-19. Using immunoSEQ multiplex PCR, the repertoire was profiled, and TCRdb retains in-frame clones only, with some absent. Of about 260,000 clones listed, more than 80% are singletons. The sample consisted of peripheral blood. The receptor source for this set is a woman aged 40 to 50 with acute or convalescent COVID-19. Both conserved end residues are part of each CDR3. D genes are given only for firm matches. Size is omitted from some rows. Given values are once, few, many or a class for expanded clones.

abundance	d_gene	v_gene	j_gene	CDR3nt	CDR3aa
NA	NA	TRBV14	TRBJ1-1	TGTGCCAGCAGCGTAAGGGGCGGCATTGAAGCTTTCTTT	CASSVRGGIEAFF
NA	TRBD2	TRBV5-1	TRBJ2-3	TGCGCCAGCAGCCCAGCGGGGGGCGTCACAGATACGCAGTATTTT	CASSPAGGVTDTQYF
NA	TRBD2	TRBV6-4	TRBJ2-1	TGTGCCAGCAGTGACTCGCCCGTAGCGGGCGGCTACAATGAGCAGTTCTTC	CASSDSPVAGGYNEQFF
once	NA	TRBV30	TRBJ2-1	TGTGCCTGGAGTGCTAACAGGGGGGGTCAATACAATGAGCAGTTCTTC	CAWSANRGGQYNEQFF
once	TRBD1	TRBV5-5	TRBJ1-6	TGTGCCAGCAGCCCGGGACAGGGGCTATATAATTCACCCCTCCACTTT	CASSPGQGLYNSPLHF
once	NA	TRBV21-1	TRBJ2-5	TGTGCCAGCAGCAAGGCGGCGAGAAAGACCCAGTACTTC	CASSKAARKTQYF
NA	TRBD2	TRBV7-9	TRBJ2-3	TGTGCCAGCGCGAGAAGCGGGGGTTACTCTGAAGCAGATACGCAGTATTTT	CASARSGGYSEADTQYF
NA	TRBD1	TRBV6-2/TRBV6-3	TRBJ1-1	TGTGCCAGCAGCCACCCCCGGGACAGGGAGAACACTGAAGCTTTCTTT	CASSHPRDRENTEAFF
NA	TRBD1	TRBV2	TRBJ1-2	TGTGCCAGCAGTGCCGGGACAGCTAACTATGGCTACACCTTC	CASSAGTANYGYTF
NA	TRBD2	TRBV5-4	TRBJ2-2	TGTGCCAGCAGCTCTAGTCTAGCGGGGGGGTCCGGGGAGCTGTTTTTT	CASSSSLAGGSGELFF
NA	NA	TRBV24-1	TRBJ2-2	TGTGCCACCAGTCTTAGCCGGGAGCTGTTTTTT	CATSLSRELFF
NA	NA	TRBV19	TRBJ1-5	TGTGCCAGTAGTATCCCAGAGTCGGTGAGGCGCAATCAGCCCCAGCATTTT	CASSIPESVRRNQPQHF
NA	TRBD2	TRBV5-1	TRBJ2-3	TGCGCCAGCGGTTCCGGGACTAGCGGGGGCAGCACAGATACGCAGTATTTT	CASGSGTSGGSTDTQYF
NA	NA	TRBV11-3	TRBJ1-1	TGTGCCAGCAGCCCCCGCAGGGGCACTGAAGCTTTCTTT	CASSPRRGTEAFF
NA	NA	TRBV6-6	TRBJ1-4	TGTGCCAGCAGCTCCGCGGAGGGGAGGGTGGATGAAAAACTGTTTTTT	CASSSAEGRVDEKLFF
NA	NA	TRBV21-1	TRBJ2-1	TGTGCCAGCAGCAATCGGGGAGCCGGCTACAATGAGCAGTTCTTC	CASSNRGAGYNEQFF
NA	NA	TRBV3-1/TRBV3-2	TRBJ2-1	TGTGCCAGCAGCCAAGCCGACAGCCTCTACAATGAGCAGTTCTTC	CASSQADSLYNEQFF
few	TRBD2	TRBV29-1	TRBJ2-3	TGCAGCGTCAGACGGACTAGCGGGGGTGGTGATACGCAGTATTTT	CSVRRTSGGGDTQYF
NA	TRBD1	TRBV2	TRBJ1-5	TGTGCCAGTTTACAGGGGACTCATCAGCCCCAGCATTTT	CASLQGTHQPQHF
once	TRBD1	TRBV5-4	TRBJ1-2	TGTGCCAGCAGCTTGCCGGACAGGGGGCTAAACTATGGCTACACCTTC	CASSLPDRGLNYGYTF
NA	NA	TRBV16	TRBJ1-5	TGTGCCAGCAGCCAATACGGGTCCAATCAGCCCCAGCATTTT	CASSQYGSNQPQHF
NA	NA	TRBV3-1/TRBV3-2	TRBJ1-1	TGTGCCAGCAGCCAAGTGGGCTTGAACACTGAAGCTTTCTTT	CASSQVGLNTEAFF
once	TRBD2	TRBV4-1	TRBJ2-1	TGCGCCAGCAGCCAGAGCGCAATTAGCGGGGGGGCCGGGAATGAGCAGTTCTTC	CASSQSAISGGAGNEQFF
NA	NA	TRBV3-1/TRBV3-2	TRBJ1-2	TGTGCCAGCAGCCGCCCCTCCGAGGGCAAGGGTGGCTACACCTTC	CASSRPSEGKGGYTF
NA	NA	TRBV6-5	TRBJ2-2	TGTGCCATCCAACGGACTCACACCGGGGAGCTGTTTTTT	CAIQRTHTGELFF
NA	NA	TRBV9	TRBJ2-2	TGTGCCAGCAGCGTAGGGGGGGCGAACACCGGGGAGCTGTTTTTT	CASSVGGANTGELFF
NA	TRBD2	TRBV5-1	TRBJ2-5	TGCGCCAGCAGCTTGGTCAGCGGGGGGCAAGAGACCCAGTACTTC	CASSLVSGGQETQYF
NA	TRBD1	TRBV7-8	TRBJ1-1	TGTGCCAGCAGCTTAACCCCACGGGACAGGTTCATGAACACTGAAGCTTTCTTT	CASSLTPRDRFMNTEAFF
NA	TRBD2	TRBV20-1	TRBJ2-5	TGCAGTGCTAGTAACGCGGGGGGGCTGCAAGAGACCCAGTACTTC	CSASNAGGLQETQYF
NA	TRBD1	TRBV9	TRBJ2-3	TGTGCCAGCAGCGTAGGGGACAGGGTCGCAGATACGCAGTATTTT	CASSVGDRVADTQYF
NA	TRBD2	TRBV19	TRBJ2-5	TGTGCCAGTAGTGGGGGGGGAGAGACCCAGTACTTC	CASSGGGETQYF
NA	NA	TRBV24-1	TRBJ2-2	TGTGCCACCAGTGACTTCTGGACAGATATGAACACCGGGGAGCTGTTTTTT	CATSDFWTDMNTGELFF
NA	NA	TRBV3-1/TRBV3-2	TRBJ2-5	TGTGCCAGCAGCCAAGAGAGTCCAGGCAACCAAGAGACCCAGTACTTC	CASSQESPGNQETQYF
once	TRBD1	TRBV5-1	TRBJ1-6	TGCGCCAGCAGCTCTACCGGGACAGGTGGTAATAATTCACCCCTCCACTTT	CASSSTGTGGNNSPLHF
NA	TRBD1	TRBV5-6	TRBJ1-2	TGTGCCAGCAGCTTGGGCGGGACAGGGTCTCTCTATGGCTACACCTTC	CASSLGGTGSLYGYTF
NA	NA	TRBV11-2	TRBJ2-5	TGTGCCAGCAGCTTAGATCGGTCTATTCAGTACTTC	CASSLDRSIQYF
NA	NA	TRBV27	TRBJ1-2	TGTGCCAGCAGTTCGCCGACAAAAAGCGGTGGCTACACCTTC	CASSSPTKSGGYTF
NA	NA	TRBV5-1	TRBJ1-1	TGCGCCAGCAGCTTGGGTGAGGGATACACTGAAGCTTTCTTT	CASSLGEGYTEAFF
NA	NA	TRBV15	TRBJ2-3	TGTGCCACCAGGGTGGGCCCTCGCACAGATACGCAGTATTTT	CATRVGPRTDTQYF
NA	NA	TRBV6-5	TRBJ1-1	TGTGCCAGCAGCAACCTCCGGACAGACCAAGCTTTCTTT	CASSNLRTDQAFF
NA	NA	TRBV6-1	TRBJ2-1	TGTGCCAGCAGTGAAGAACCGACAGGTTACTACAATGAGCAGTTCTTC	CASSEEPTGYYNEQFF
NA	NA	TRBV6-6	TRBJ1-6	TGTGCCAGCAGTTACGCACCCGGGGAGGATTCACCCCTCCACTTT	CASSYAPGEDSPLHF
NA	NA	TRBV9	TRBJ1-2	TGTGCCAGCAGCGTAGGACAGAATAACTATGGCTACACCTTC	CASSVGQNNYGYTF
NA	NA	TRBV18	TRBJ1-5	TGTGCCAGCTCCTCGGACAGAGGCAATCAGCCCCAGCATTTT	CASSSDRGNQPQHF